This T cell receptor beta chain was identified in a study of response to subunit inactivated influenza vaccine. This clonotype was counted ten times or more. V was clipped by 5 bases and J by 4 bases, with 12 bases between them. This CDR3 contains 15 residues. TCRdb reprocessed the RT-PCR reads with MiXCR, giving one entry per CDR3 protein. The sample carries some 500,000 distinct CDR3 sequences, 25% recorded once. The starting material was CD4+ T cells sorted from PBMCs, obtained roughly 5 days after vaccination. This TCR was recovered from a man aged 45 to 65 who received an inactivated influenza vaccine. This sequence joins TRBV12-3 or TRBV12-4 and TRBJ1-6, with unresolved D. The CDR3 spells CASSPDMGYNSPLHF. CDR3 in DNA: TGTGCCAGCAGTCCGGATATGGGGTATAATTCACCCCTCCACTTT.